This record looks at one T cell receptor beta chain sequence and its context. TCRdb's table, derived via immunoSEQ multiplex PCR, lists solely in-frame clones and lacks some. The sample has around 120,000 clones, more than 75% seen once; the top ten hold 2% to 2.5%. The data are from a study of control samples from healthy donors and cancer patients. The sample consisted of blood. This clonotype was obtained from a woman between 65 and 79 years old in good health.

CDR3 DNA sequence: TGTGCCAGCAGCCGCGACTCCTCTGGGGCCAACGTCCTGACTTTC. It is translated as CASSRDSSGANVLTF. The V and J genes are TRBV7-6 and TRBJ2-6; no firm D call. The V and J ends lost 5 bases and 0 bases respectively, with 8 bases between them. The CDR3 runs 15 residues. The germline CDR1 and CDR2 sequences are SGHVS and FNYEAQ.